What follows are 16 T cell receptor beta chains derived from one specimen sequenced in a study of blood T cell repertoires in COVID-19. This table comes from immunoSEQ multiplex PCR, and its TCRdb copy is limited to in-frame clones, with some not included. Here the sample spans around 200,000 clones, over 75% being singletons. Sequenced sample: peripheral blood. These TCRs come from a man in his fifties who had recovered from COVID-19.

The chain couples TRBV30 to TRBJ2-1, with 7 bases matching TRBD1. This CDR3 spans 13 amino acids. Losses at the gene ends were 5 bases for V and 7 bases for J; bases not matched to a gene: 8. Germline assignment: CDR1 GTSNPN and CDR2 SVGIG (reference sequence). The CDR3 loop reads CAWYGTENNEQFF. The DNA of the CDR3 is TGTGCCTGGTACGGGACAGAAAATAATGAGCAGTTCTTC.

The rearrangement joins TRBV3-1 (or the pseudogene TRBV3-2) to TRBJ2-4, with D maybe TRBD2 (6 bases). Between the trimmed V and J ends, which lost 4 bases and 6 bases, there was a span of 13 bases. The CDR3 has 14 amino acids. Germline lookup yields CDR1 LGHDT and CDR2 YNNKEL (reference sequence). The CDR3 reads CASSPTGARNIQYF. CDR3 coding DNA: TGTGCCAGCAGCCCCACGGGAGCTCGAAACATTCAGTACTTC.

The rearrangement joins TRBV5-1 to TRBJ1-1; tentative D call: TRBD1 (6 bases). CDR3 length equals 13 residues. The germline V gene encodes CDR1 SGHRS and CDR2 YFSETQ. The V end lost 6 bases, the J end lost 1 base, and 10 bases lay between the germline ends. CDR3 residues: CASTRTANTEAFF. DNA of the CDR3: TGCGCCAGCACGAGGACAGCGAACACTGAAGCTTTCTTT.

The V and J genes are TRBV9 and TRBJ2-5; weak D call: TRBD2 (6 bases). This CDR3 has 15 residues. Germline V gene sequence: CDR1 SGDLS, CDR2 YYNGEE. The V end lost 0 bases, the J end lost 2 bases, and 11 bases lay between the germline ends. The CDR3 DNA follows: TGTGCCAGCAGCGTAGGCACTAGCTATCAAGAGACCCAGTACTTC. It is translated as CASSVGTSYQETQYF.

The genes are TRBV19 and TRBJ1-1, with a tentative D call TRBD1 (5 bases). V lost 7 bases and J lost 0, with 9 bases in between. CDR3 length equals 13 residues. The germline CDR1 and CDR2 sequences are LNHDA and SQIVND (reference sequence). This CDR3 reads CASNQGMNTEAFF. Here the CDR3 DNA reads TGTGCCAGTAACCAGGGTATGAACACTGAAGCTTTCTTT.

This clone was seen only a few times. The J gene is TRBJ1-4, the V gene TRBV6-6; D perhaps matches TRBD1 (6 bases). Trimming left V 5 bases short and J 7 bases short, with 11 bases between. The CDR3 consists of 13 residues. The germline V gene has CDR1 MNHNY and CDR2 SVGAGI (reference sequence). This CDR3 is CASSLQGPEKLFF. CDR3 coding DNA: TGTGCCAGCAGTCTACAGGGTCCTGAAAAACTGTTTTTT.

This clone has only a few counts. The chain recombines TRBV24-1 with TRBJ2-1; 8 nucleotides match TRBD2. J lost 5 bases, V lost 2 bases, and 7 bases had no gene match. The CDR3 runs to 16 residues. Germline assignment: CDR1 KGHDR and CDR2 SFDVKD. The CDR3, as DNA: TGTGCCACCAGTGATTCGGCTAGCGGGTGGGACAATGAGCAGTTCTTC. It codes for CATSDSASGWDNEQFF.

The chain links TRBV9 to TRBJ2-7, with D perhaps TRBD1 (5 bases). Germline V CDR1 and CDR2: SGDLS, YYNGEE. The CDR3 contains 14 residues. Trimming shortened V by 3 bases and J by 3 bases, and 13 bases separated the two germline ends. The CDR3, as DNA: TGTGCCAGCAGCGAGAGCTTCCAGGGCTACGAGCAGTACTTC. Its protein is CASSESFQGYEQYF.

V usage is TRBV19 and J usage is TRBJ2-1; 11 bases map to TRBD1. The V and J ends lost 10 bases and 5 bases, in that order; junction bases with no gene match: 7. Germline CDR1 and CDR2: LNHDA and SQIVND (reference sequence). The CDR3 consists of 14 residues. CDR3 sequence: CATLRDRGNNEQFF. DNA of the CDR3: TGTGCCACGCTCCGGGACAGGGGGAACAATGAGCAGTTCTTC.

V usage is TRBV3-1 (or the pseudogene TRBV3-2) and J usage is TRBJ2-7; unclear D gene. V was shortened by 1 base and J by 0 bases, with 7 bases between the two germline ends. Germline CDR1 is LGHDT and CDR2 is YNNKEL (reference sequence). The CDR3 is made up of 14 amino acids. The CDR3 bases are TGTGCCAGCAGCCAAGCGTTAAACTCCTACGAGCAGTACTTC. It translates to CASSQALNSYEQYF.

The CDR3 DNA reads as TGTGCCAGCAGTGCTTACCTAGACCGGGACAGTCGCGAAGAGACCCAGTACTTC. Translated: CASSAYLDRDSREETQYF. This sequence joins TRBV6-1 and TRBJ2-5, with TRBD1 identical over 7 bases. The length of the CDR3 is 18 residues. Trimming removed 4 bases from V and 3 bases from J; junction bases left unmatched: 17. CDR1 MNHNS and CDR2 SASEGT come from the germline V gene.

The chain combines TRBV6-2 or TRBV6-3 with TRBJ1-1, with D perhaps matching TRBD1 (5 bases). This CDR3 spans 13 amino acids. Germline values: CDR1 MNHEY, CDR2 SVGEGT. V lost 4 bases and J 4 bases, leaving 10 bases between the germline ends. CDR3 amino acids: CASSSGETTEAFF. The CDR3 DNA sequence: TGTGCCAGCAGTTCGGGGGAGACCACTGAAGCTTTCTTT.

The J gene is TRBJ1-6, the V gene TRBV30; 8 nucleotides match TRBD1. J lost 7 bases, V lost 3 bases, and 5 bases had no gene match. This CDR3 region has 14 residues. The germline gives CDR1 GTSNPN, CDR2 SVGIG (reference sequence). Here the CDR3 reads CAWRKRQGNSPLHF. In nucleotides, the CDR3 is TGTGCCTGGAGAAAGCGACAGGGGAATTCACCCCTCCACTTT.

J is TRBJ2-5 and V is TRBV29-1; 7 bases match TRBD2. CDR1 is SQVTM, CDR2 ANQGSEA, per germline. The CDR3 loop spans 12 amino acids. J lost 3 bases, V lost 6 bases, and 4 bases had no gene match. The CDR3 DNA is TGCAGCGTAGCGACTAGCAAAGAGACCCAGTACTTC. It yields the protein CSVATSKETQYF. The whole variable domain, filled in from reference TRBV29-1 and TRBJ2-5, reads SAVISQKPSRDICQRGTSLTIQCQVDSQVTMMFWYRQQPGQSLTLIATANQGSEATYESGFVIDKFPISRPNLTFSTLTVSNMSPEDSSIYLCSVATSKETQYFGPGTRLLVL.

The chain couples TRBV13 to TRBJ2-1; 15 nucleotides align to TRBD2. CDR3 length equals 17 residues. Germline CDR1 is PRHDT and CDR2 is FYEKMQ (reference sequence). V lost 3 bases to trimming and J lost 3 bases; unmatched junction nucleotides: 3. The CDR3 is CASSFGLAGGHYNEQFF. DNA of the CDR3: TGTGCCAGCAGCTTCGGACTAGCGGGAGGGCACTACAATGAGCAGTTCTTC.

This chain uses TRBV3-1 (or the pseudogene TRBV3-2) with TRBJ1-2, with D unresolved. Germline loops: CDR1 LGHDT, CDR2 YNNKEL (reference sequence). V was trimmed by 1 base and J by 5 bases, leaving 8 bases between them. This CDR3 is built from 13 residues. Here the CDR3 reads CASSQGFEYGYTF. The CDR3 DNA sequence: TGTGCCAGCAGCCAAGGCTTTGAGTATGGCTACACCTTC.